A few counts support the clone carrying this T cell receptor (beta chain). The sample is drawn from a study of T cell repertoires in cytomegalovirus infection. For the study at large: Matching HLA type and CMV infection were both indicated by public TCR beta signatures.

The CDR3 consists of 17 residues. V lost 2 bases, J lost 4 bases, and 6 bases stayed unmatched. The germline V gene encodes CDR1 MNHEY and CDR2 SVGAGI. Each CDR3 protein gets one entry after TCRdb re-called the reads with MiXCR. The sample lists around 550,000 distinct CDR3 sequences, around 27% seen once, with under 15% in the top ten. The sample taken for sequencing was PBMCs. The sequence was collected from a human donor in good health (CMV status not recorded). Some clones in this sample may be carry-over from other donors' samples. This chain uses TRBV6-5 with TRBJ2-2; 11 nucleotides line up with TRBD2. The CDR3 DNA is TGTGCCAGCAGTTACCTCGGGCTAGCGGGAGGCACCGGGGAGCTGTTTTTT. Amino acid sequence: CASSYLGLAGGTGELFF.